This TCR beta chain was sequenced during a study of T-cell reconstitution after alpha-beta-depleted transplantation in children. Overall study results and limits: Among T cells one year after transplant, newly produced cells accounted for most counts and diversity. Several hundred expanded graft clones reportedly supplied alpha-beta T cells about two months after transplant. Some patients' high day-60 TCRbeta diversity was attributed to recipient cells surviving conditioning.

Details on this clonotype: Its specificity is unknown.

The V and J ends lost 1 base and 4 bases respectively, with 23 bases between them. Germline CDR1 is DFQATT and CDR2 is SNEGSKA (reference sequence). The CDR3 extends over 18 amino acids. Unique molecular identifiers tagged the TCRbeta library. One entry per CDR3 protein results from TCRdb running MiXCR on the PCR reads. The table has about 1,000,000 distinct CDR3 sequences, 25% to 30% seen once. The clonotype was recovered from a boy in the first two years of life who had a stem cell transplant for SCID, so the T cells may come from the graft donor. The chain uses TRBV20-1 and TRBJ1-5; the D gene is possibly TRBD1 (5 bases). Sequencing was performed on PBMCs, mostly from graft donor cells, taken 360 days after TCRalphabeta/CD19-depleted stem cell transplant. The CDR3 sequence: CSARVGRDRPLRNQPQHF. As DNA, the CDR3 is TGCAGTGCTAGAGTTGGCAGGGATCGTCCCCTTAGGAATCAGCCCCAGCATTTT.